The source of this TCR beta chain is a study of blood T cell repertoires in COVID-19. Study background: Samples of COVID-19 (acute and convalescent) were obtained from the United States, Italy and Spain. The cDNA or gDNA used as material had been derived from T cells, B-cell-depleted T cells, or PBMCs.

Clones were read by immunoSEQ multiplex PCR, and TCRdb kept only the in-frame ones, dropping some. This table has about 140,000 clones, roughly 88% appearing once. V was clipped by 4 bases and J by 1 base, with 7 bases between them. From germline, CDR1 is LNHDA and CDR2 SQIVND (reference sequence). The length of the CDR3 is 13 residues. The chain carries TRBV19 and TRBJ1-1, with D uncertain. Sequenced material: peripheral blood. The sequence was obtained from a woman aged 45-59 years with acute or convalescent COVID-19. This CDR3 reads CASSNSGNTEAFF. The CDR3 DNA follows: TGTGCCAGTAGTAACTCCGGGAACACTGAAGCTTTCTTT.